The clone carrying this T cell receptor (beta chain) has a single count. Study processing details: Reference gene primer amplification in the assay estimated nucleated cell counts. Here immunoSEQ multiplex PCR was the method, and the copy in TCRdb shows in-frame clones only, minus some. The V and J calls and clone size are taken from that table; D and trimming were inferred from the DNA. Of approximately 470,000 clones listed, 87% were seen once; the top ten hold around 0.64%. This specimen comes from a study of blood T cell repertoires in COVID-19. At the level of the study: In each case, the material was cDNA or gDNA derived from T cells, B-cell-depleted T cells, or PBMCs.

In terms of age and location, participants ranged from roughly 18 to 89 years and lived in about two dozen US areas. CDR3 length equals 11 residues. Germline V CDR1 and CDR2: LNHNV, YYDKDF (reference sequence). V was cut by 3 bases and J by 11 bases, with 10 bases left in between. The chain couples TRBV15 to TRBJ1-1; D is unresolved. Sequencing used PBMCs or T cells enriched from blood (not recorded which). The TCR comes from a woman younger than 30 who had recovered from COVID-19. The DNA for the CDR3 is TGTGCCACCAGCAGTGACACAGTGGCTTTCTTT. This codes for CATSSDTVAFF. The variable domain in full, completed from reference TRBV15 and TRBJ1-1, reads DAMVIQNPRYQVTQFGKPVTLSCSQTLNHNVMYWYQQKSSQAPKLLFHYYDKDFNNEADTPDNFQSRRPNTSFCFLDIRSPGLGDTAMYLCATSSDTVAFFGQGTRLTVV.